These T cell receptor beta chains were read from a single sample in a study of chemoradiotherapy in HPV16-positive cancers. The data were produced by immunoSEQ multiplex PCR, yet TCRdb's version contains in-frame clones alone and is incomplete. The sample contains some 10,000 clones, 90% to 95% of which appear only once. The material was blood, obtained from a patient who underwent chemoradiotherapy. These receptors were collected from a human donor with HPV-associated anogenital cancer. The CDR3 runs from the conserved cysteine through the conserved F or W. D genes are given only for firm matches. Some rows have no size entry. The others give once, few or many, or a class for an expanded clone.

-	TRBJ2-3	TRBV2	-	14	TGTGCCAGCAGATGGACAGGACTAGTAGATACGCAGTATTTT	CASRWTGLVDTQYF
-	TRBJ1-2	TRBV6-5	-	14	TGTGCCAGCAGTTCCTACCCCGCGGGGGATGGCTACACCTTC	CASSSYPAGDGYTF
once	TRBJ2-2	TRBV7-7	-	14	TGTGCCAGCAGCTTCACCGCGGGCACCGGGGAGCTGTTTTTT	CASSFTAGTGELFF
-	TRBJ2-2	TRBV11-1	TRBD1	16	TGTGCCAGCAGCTTAGGGAGACAGGGGGCTGCCGGGGAGCTGTTTTTT	CASSLGRQGAAGELFF
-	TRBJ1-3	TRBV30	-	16	TGTGCCTGGAGTGTCGGGGGGCTACTCTCTGGAAACACCATATATTTT	CAWSVGGLLSGNTIYF
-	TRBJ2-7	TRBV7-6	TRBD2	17	TGTGCCAGCAGCTTGGGGCTAGCGGGGGGGCCCTCGCTTGCGCAGTACTTC	CASSLGLAGGPSLAQYF
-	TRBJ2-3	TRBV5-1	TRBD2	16	TGCGCCAGCAGCTTGGCGCTAGCGGGACGGACAGATACGCAGTATTTT	CASSLALAGRTDTQYF
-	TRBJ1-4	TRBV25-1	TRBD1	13	TGTGCCAGCAGTGACGGACAGGGAGAAAAACTGTTTTTT	CASSDGQGEKLFF
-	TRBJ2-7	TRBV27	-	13	TGTGCCAGCGGGTCGGTTTACTCCTACGAGCAGTACTTC	CASGSVYSYEQYF
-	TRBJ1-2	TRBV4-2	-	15	TGTGCCAGCAGCGTAGCCCAGGGCGGTTTCTACGGCTACACCTTC	CASSVAQGGFYGYTF
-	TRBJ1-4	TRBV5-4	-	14	TGTGCCAGCAGCCACCGACAGGAGGCTGAAAAACTGTTTTTT	CASSHRQEAEKLFF
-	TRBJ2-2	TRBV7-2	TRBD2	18	TGTGCCAGCAGCAGACTAGCGGGGGGGACGATAAACACCGGGGAGCTGTTTTTT	CASSRLAGGTINTGELFF
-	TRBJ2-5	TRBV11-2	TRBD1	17	TGTGCCAGCAGCTCGAACCCCGGGACAGGGACCCAAGAGACCCAGTACTTC	CASSSNPGTGTQETQYF
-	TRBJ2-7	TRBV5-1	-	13	TGCGCCAGCACCCTCGGTGGAGCCCTGCCGCAGTACTTC	CASTLGGALPQYF
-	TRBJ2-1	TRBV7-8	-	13	TGTGCCAGCAGCATGGACTTAAACAATGAGCAGTTCTTC	CASSMDLNNEQFF
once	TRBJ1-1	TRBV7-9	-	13	TGTGCCAGCAGCTTGACACCGGCGTCTGAAGCTTTCTTT	CASSLTPASEAFF
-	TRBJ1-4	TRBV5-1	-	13	TGCGCCAGCAGTCTGGGCAGGGGAGAAAAACTGTTTTTT	CASSLGRGEKLFF
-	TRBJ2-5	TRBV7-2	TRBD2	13	TGTGCCAGCAGCCGAAGCGGGACGGAGACCCAGTACTTC	CASSRSGTETQYF
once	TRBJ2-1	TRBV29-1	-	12	TGCAGCGCTTGGACAGAGTACAATGAGCAGTTCTTC	CSAWTEYNEQFF
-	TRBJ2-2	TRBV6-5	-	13	TGTGCCAGCAGTTACTTGAGGACCGGGGAGCTGTTTTTT	CASSYLRTGELFF
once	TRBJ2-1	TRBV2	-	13	TGTGCCAGCAGCGAACAGGGTTTCAATGAGCAGTTCTTC	CASSEQGFNEQFF
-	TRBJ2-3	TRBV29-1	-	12	TGCAGCGTTGATGGGACCTCAGATACGCAGTATTTT	CSVDGTSDTQYF
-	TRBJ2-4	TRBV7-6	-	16	TGTGCCAGCAGCTTAGCTCCGTTGTCTGAGGGGGGGCCCCTTCTATTC	CASSLAPLSEGGPLLF
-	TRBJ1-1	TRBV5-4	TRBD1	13	TGTGCCAGCAGCTCAGGGGGCGGCACTGAAGCTTTCTTT	CASSSGGGTEAFF
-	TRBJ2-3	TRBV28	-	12	TGTGCCAGCAGTTTAACTACAGATACGCAGTATTTT	CASSLTTDTQYF
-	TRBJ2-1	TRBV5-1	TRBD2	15	TGCGCCAGCAGCCCTCGGGGGGGCCAGGGCAATGAGCAGTTCTTC	CASSPRGGQGNEQFF
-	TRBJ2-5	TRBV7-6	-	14	TGTGCCAGCAGCTCAAGGGCCCTAGAAGAGACCCAGTACTTC	CASSSRALEETQYF
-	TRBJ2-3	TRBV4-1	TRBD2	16	TGCGCCAGCAGCCAAGATGTTGCTAGCGGGGCAGATACGCAGTATTTT	CASSQDVASGADTQYF
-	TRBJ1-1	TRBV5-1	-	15	TGCGCCAGCAGCCTAGAACCGACATTTCCCACTGAAGCTTTCTTT	CASSLEPTFPTEAFF
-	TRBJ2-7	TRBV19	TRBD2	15	TGTGCCAGTAGTAATGGCGGGACTAGCGTGTACGAGCAGTACTTC	CASSNGGTSVYEQYF
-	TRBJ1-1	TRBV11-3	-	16	TGTGCCAGCAGCTTAGATCCGTCCGTCTCGAACACTGAAGCTTTCTTT	CASSLDPSVSNTEAFF
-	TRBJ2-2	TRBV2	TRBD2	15	TGTGCCAGCAGTGGCGGGGGAACCAACACCGGGGAGCTGTTTTTT	CASSGGGTNTGELFF
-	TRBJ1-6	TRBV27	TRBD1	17	TGTGCCAGCAGCCAGGAGGGTACAGGGGGCGTGTGGTCACCCCTCCACTTT	CASSQEGTGGVWSPLHF
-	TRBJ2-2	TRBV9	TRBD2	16	TGTGCCAGCAGCGTAGCCAGCGGGGGTCACACCGGGGAGCTGTTTTTT	CASSVASGGHTGELFF
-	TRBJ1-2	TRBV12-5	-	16	TGTGCTAGTGGTATTAGGGGCGTGGGGTTTCAACGTGGCTACACCTTC	CASGIRGVGFQRGYTF
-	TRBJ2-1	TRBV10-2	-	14	TGCGCCAGTTCTACAGGAGAAAATTTCAATGAGCAGTTCTTC	CASSTGENFNEQFF
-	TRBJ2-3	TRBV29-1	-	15	TGCAGCGTTGAAGGGGTGTCGACCAGCACAGATACGCAGTATTTT	CSVEGVSTSTDTQYF
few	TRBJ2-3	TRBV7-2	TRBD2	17	TGTGCCAGCAGCTCCATGAGCGGGGGAACCTACCTCGATACGCAGTATTTT	CASSSMSGGTYLDTQYF
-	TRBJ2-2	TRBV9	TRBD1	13	TGTGCCAGCAGACAGGGGTTGGGCGGGGAGCTGTTTTTT	CASRQGLGGELFF
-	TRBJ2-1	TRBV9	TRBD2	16	TGTGCCAGCAGCCCCCGTGGGCTAGCGGGGTCCAATGAGCAGTTCTTC	CASSPRGLAGSNEQFF
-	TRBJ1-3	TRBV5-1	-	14	TGCGCCAGCAGCCCCGGAGTATCTGGAAACACCATATATTTT	CASSPGVSGNTIYF
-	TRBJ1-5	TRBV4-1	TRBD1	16	TGCGCCAGCAGCCTTGGACAGGGAGGTTCAGGTCAGCCCCAGCATTTT	CASSLGQGGSGQPQHF
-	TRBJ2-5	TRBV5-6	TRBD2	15	TGTGCCAGCAGCCTACCGACTAGCGGGGCTGAGACCCAGTACTTC	CASSLPTSGAETQYF
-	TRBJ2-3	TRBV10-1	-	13	TGCGCCAGCAGTGATGTGGACACAGATACGCAGTATTTT	CASSDVDTDTQYF
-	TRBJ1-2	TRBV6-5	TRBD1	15	TGTGCCAGCAGTTACACACAGGGGACTAACTATGGCTACACCTTC	CASSYTQGTNYGYTF
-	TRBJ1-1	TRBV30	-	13	TGTGCCTGGAGCGCTACTTGGGGCACTGAAGCTTTCTTT	CAWSATWGTEAFF
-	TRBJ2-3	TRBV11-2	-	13	TGTGCCAGCAGCTTAGGGGCAGCAGATACGCAGTATTTT	CASSLGAADTQYF
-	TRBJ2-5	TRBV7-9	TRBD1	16	TGTGCCAGCAGCTCCCGACAGGGGTTAGGGCAAGAGACCCAGTACTTC	CASSSRQGLGQETQYF
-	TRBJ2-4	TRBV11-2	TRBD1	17	TGTGCCAGCAGCTTATGGACAGGGGCTCTAGCCAAAAACATTCAGTACTTC	CASSLWTGALAKNIQYF
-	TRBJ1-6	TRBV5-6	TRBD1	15	TGTGCCAGCAGCTTATTCACAGGGGCCCATTCACCCCTCCACTTT	CASSLFTGAHSPLHF
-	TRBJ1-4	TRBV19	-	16	TGTGCCAGTAGTATTGGAGCCTCACCCTCTAATGAAAAACTGTTTTTT	CASSIGASPSNEKLFF
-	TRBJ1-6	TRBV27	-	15	TGTGCCAGCAGTTTAAAGGTCCCCTATAATTCACCCCTCCACTTT	CASSLKVPYNSPLHF
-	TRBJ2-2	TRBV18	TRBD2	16	TGTGCCAGCTCCCCACAACCGGGGGGGACCACCGGGGAGCTGTTTTTT	CASSPQPGGTTGELFF
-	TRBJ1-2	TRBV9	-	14	TGTGCCAGCAGCGTAGGAACCGGGAATATAGGCTACACCTTC	CASSVGTGNIGYTF
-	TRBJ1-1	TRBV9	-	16	TGTGCCAGCAGCGCTGGGGGGGAGGTGGGAGGCACTGAAGCTTTCTTT	CASSAGGEVGGTEAFF
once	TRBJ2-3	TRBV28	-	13	TGTGCCAGCAGTTTGATTCCCCAGGATACGCAGTATTTT	CASSLIPQDTQYF